The 11 T cell receptor beta chains in this list originate from one sample, sequenced in a study of blood T cell repertoires in COVID-19. The method was immunoSEQ multiplex PCR; TCRdb's version includes in-frame clones alone and lacks a portion of them. The sample carries about 70,000 clones, around 88% recorded once. The sequencing sample was made of peripheral blood. The receptors shown here come from a human donor in a cohort sampled during active COVID-19.

This clone appeared a few times. The chain couples TRBV24-1 to TRBJ1-5; D unresolved. This CDR3 is 11 amino acids long. The germline V gene encodes CDR1 KGHDR and CDR2 SFDVKD. V lost 6 bases and J lost 6, with 5 bases in between. The DNA for the CDR3 is TGTGCCACCAGTCGGAGTCAGCCCCAGCATTTT. Its protein product is CATSRSQPQHF.

V and J are TRBV30 and TRBJ1-4, with TRBD1 identical over 12 bases. V lost 4 bases to trimming and J lost 1 base; unmatched junction nucleotides: 16. Germline V gene sequence: CDR1 GTSNPN, CDR2 SVGIG (reference sequence). The CDR3 totals 20 residues. The CDR3 DNA sequence: TGTGCCTGGAATCGTCATGACTTCCGGGACAGGGGGCTAACTAATGAAAAACTGTTTTTT. Encoded protein: CAWNRHDFRDRGLTNEKLFF.

The gene calls are TRBV3-1 (or the pseudogene TRBV3-2) and TRBJ1-2; 12 bases fit TRBD1. Germline values: CDR1 LGHDT, CDR2 YNNKEL (reference sequence). This CDR3 has 17 amino acids. The V gene end was trimmed by 0 bases and the J gene end by 7 bases; junction bases not matched to a gene: 9. This CDR3 reads CASSQDPMGQGAFGYTF. CDR3 sequence (DNA): TGTGCCAGCAGCCAAGATCCAATGGGACAGGGGGCATTTGGCTACACCTTC.

The CDR3: CASRSGPGYTF. The CDR3 nucleotides are TGTGCCAGCAGATCTGGGCCCGGCTACACCTTC. The chain has TRBV6-5 and TRBJ1-2; no reliable D call. Between the trimmed V and J ends, which lost 6 bases and 8 bases, there was a span of 10 bases. This CDR3 contains 11 residues. In germline, CDR1 is MNHEY, CDR2 SVGAGI.

This sequence joins TRBV5-3 and TRBJ1-5; 7 bases align to TRBD1. TRBV5-3 is labeled an ORF, and its function is uncertain. The CDR3 runs to 19 residues. V was pared by 4 bases and J by 2 bases, with 18 bases of the junction left unmatched. CDR3 amino acids: CARSVLGQARTQGNQPQHF. The CDR3 nucleotides are TGTGCCAGAAGCGTTCTAGGACAGGCCAGGACTCAGGGCAATCAGCCCCAGCATTTT.

This chain joins TRBV20-1 and TRBJ1-2; D uncertain. V lost 3 bases to trimming and J lost 4 bases, with 9 bases between them. The CDR3 length is 12 residues. CDR1 and CDR2 from the germline V gene are DFQATT and SNEGSKA (reference sequence). The chain's CDR3 is CSASQVSYGYTF. In nucleotides, the CDR3 is TGCAGTGCTAGTCAGGTATCCTATGGCTACACCTTC.

V is TRBV5-5 and J is TRBJ1-3; no definite D call. Germline CDR1 is SGHKS and CDR2 is YYEKEE (reference sequence). The CDR3 runs to 16 residues. Trimming removed 4 bases from V and 0 bases from J, with 14 bases in between. Here the CDR3 reads CASSALSSSSGNTIYF. The CDR3 DNA follows: TGTGCCAGCAGCGCCTTATCCTCGAGCTCTGGAAACACCATATATTTT.

Comment on this clone: This same CDR3 is encoded by further DNA sequences in the sample. This chain links TRBV11-2 with TRBJ2-7; possibly TRBD2 for D (6 bases). This CDR3 has 12 residues. From germline, CDR1 is SGHAT and CDR2 FQNNGV. With 1 base removed from V and 6 bases from J, the gap between germline ends came to 7 bases. This CDR3 reads CASSLGGVEQYF. Here the CDR3 DNA reads TGTGCCAGCAGCTTAGGGGGGGTCGAGCAGTACTTC.

The genes are TRBV4-1 and TRBJ1-2; TRBD1 is a possible D gene (6 bases). Germline V gene data show CDR1 as MGHRA and CDR2 as YSYEKL. V lost 0 bases and J lost 6, with 8 bases in between. This CDR3 is 13 amino acids long. CDR3: CASSQDGQNGYTF. Written as DNA, the CDR3 is TGCGCCAGCAGCCAAGACGGACAGAATGGCTACACCTTC.

The rearrangement joins TRBV5-1 to TRBJ2-1; D is perhaps TRBD2 (5 bases). CDR3 length equals 15 residues. V was shortened by 7 bases and J by 0 bases, with 14 bases between the two germline ends. Germline CDR1 SGHRS, CDR2 YFSETQ. CDR3 DNA sequence: TGCGCCAGCGACTCGGGGTCGAGCTCCTACAATGAGCAGTTCTTC. Translated: CASDSGSSSYNEQFF.

The chain has TRBV19 and TRBJ2-3, with 10 bases lining up with TRBD2. The CDR3 spans 16 residues. Germline assignment: CDR1 LNHDA and CDR2 SQIVND (reference sequence). J lost 5 bases, V lost 4 bases, and 9 bases had no gene match. The CDR3 here is CASSTAQRGGLDTQYF. DNA for the CDR3: TGTGCCAGTAGTACGGCCCAGCGGGGGGGCCTAGATACGCAGTATTTT.